These T cell receptor beta chains were read from a single sample in a study of control samples from healthy donors and cancer patients. Assay used: immunoSEQ multiplex PCR; TCRdb lists only in-frame clones, some missing. The data show 70,000 to 95,000 clones, roughly nine tenths seen once. The sequencing input was blood. Receptors were obtained from a woman under 40 in good health. CDR3s include the opening cysteine and the closing phenylalanine or tryptophan. D genes are given only for firm matches. The listing skips clone size in some rows; elsewhere it reads once, few, many or a size class.

>.|TRBV27|TRBJ1-5|.
CASSDLSGLQPQHF
TGTGCCAGCAGTGATCTGTCAGGGTTACAGCCCCAGCATTTT
>.|TRBV5-1|TRBJ2-3|.
CASKRTGAEVADTQYF
TGCGCCAGCAAACGGACGGGAGCCGAGGTGGCAGATACGCAGTATTTT
>.|TRBV2|TRBJ1-5|.
CASSEKTENNQPQHF
TGTGCCAGCAGTGAGAAGACGGAGAACAATCAGCCCCAGCATTTT
>once|TRBV4-1|TRBJ1-2|.
CASSQEGEVGSYTF
TGCGCCAGCAGCCAGGAGGGAGAAGTGGGAAGCTACACCTTC
>.|TRBV5-1|TRBJ2-7|TRBD1
CASSFLDRYYEQYF
TGCGCCAGCAGCTTCCTGGACAGGTATTACGAGCAGTACTTC
>.|TRBV3-1/TRBV3-2|TRBJ2-7|TRBD1
CASSITGVEQYF
TGTGCCAGCAGTATAACAGGGGTCGAGCAGTACTTC
>.|TRBV6-1|TRBJ1-6|.
CASSETSPGYSGSPLHF
TGTGCCAGCAGTGAGACCTCCCCCGGGTATTCTGGCTCACCCCTCCACTTT
>.|TRBV2|TRBJ1-6|TRBD1
CASTAEGTANSPLHF
TGTGCCAGCACTGCCGAAGGGACAGCCAATTCACCCCTCCACTTT
>.|TRBV5-1|TRBJ1-5|.
CASRDQPQHF
TGCGCCAGCAGAGATCAGCCCCAGCATTTT
>.|TRBV23-1|TRBJ1-4|.
CASSRPQDQSGEKLFF
TGCGCCAGCAGTCGCCCCCAAGACCAATCCGGTGAAAAACTGTTTTTT
>.|TRBV7-2|TRBJ1-5|.
CASSLVGAGNGNQPQHF
TGTGCCAGCAGCTTAGTTGGGGCAGGGAATGGCAATCAGCCCCAGCATTTT
>once|TRBV6-5|TRBJ2-3|TRBD1
CASSPTGPRDTQYF
TGTGCCAGCAGCCCGACAGGGCCTCGGGATACGCAGTATTTT